One T cell receptor beta chain is described in this entry. Methods used by the authors: Quantification of nucleated cells was approximated via reference gene primer amplification. Only in-frame clones appear in the TCRdb table, and some are missing; sequencing was by immunoSEQ multiplex PCR. For V, J and clone size, that table is used; D and trimming come from the DNA. This table has about 390,000 clones, around 87% appearing once. The data were obtained in a study of blood T cell repertoires in COVID-19. Study in general: The United States, Italy and Spain supplied acute and convalescent COVID-19 samples. PBMCs, B-cell-depleted T cells, or T cells were the source of the cDNA or gDNA that made up the material.

Germline V gene data show CDR1 as MDHEN and CDR2 as SYDVKM. The J segment lost 7 bases and the V segment lost 6 bases, leaving 6 bases of the junction unmatched. This CDR3 is 13 amino acids long. Seattle's enrolled individuals joined amid active infection and were then monitored longitudinally. The genes are TRBV28 and TRBJ1-2; 9 bases agree with TRBD1. The sample was peripheral blood. The clonotype was recovered from a woman aged 55-75 years with COVID-19, enrolled during active disease. The CDR3 sequence is CASSLDRGFGYTF. CDR3 nucleotides: TGTGCCAGCAGCCTGGACAGGGGCTTTGGCTACACCTTC.